The 27 T cell receptor beta chains reported below all come from one sample, sequenced in a study of T-cell memory formation after mild COVID-19. A single record per CDR3 protein comes from TCRdb applying MiXCR to the 5' RACE reads. The sample lists approximately 65,000 distinct CDR3 sequences; about 9.4% were seen once. The specimen sequenced was PBMCs or a T cell subset sorted from them (not recorded which). These receptors all stem from a man younger than 35 who had mild COVID-19 (a few samples of this study predate the infection). Cell type and time point are not known.

This clonotype was counted only a few times. The chain carries TRBV20-1 and TRBJ2-3; TRBD2 matches at 8 bases. CDR1 DFQATT and CDR2 SNEGSKA come from the germline V gene (reference sequence). Unmatched junction bases numbered 4, after V lost 6 bases and J lost 5 bases. The CDR3 is made up of 12 amino acids. CDR3 sequence reads: CSAKSGGDTQYF. As DNA, the CDR3 is TGCAGTGCCAAGAGCGGGGGAGATACGCAGTATTTT.

In its sample, this clonotype was seen a few times. This sequence joins TRBV7-2 and TRBJ1-2, with D perhaps TRBD1 (5 bases). V was pared by 5 bases and J by 6 bases, with 13 bases between. The germline gives CDR1 SGHTA, CDR2 FQGNSA. The CDR3 spans 13 residues. The CDR3 DNA reads as TGTGCCAGCAGCCAACCCAGGGTTCATGGCTACACCTTC. This gives the protein CASSQPRVHGYTF. The full variable domain, its missing parts supplied by reference TRBV7-2 and TRBJ1-2, is GAGVSQSPSNKVTEKGKDVELRCDPISGHTALYWYRQSLGQGLEFLIYFQGNSAPDKSGLPSDRFSAERTGGSVSTLTIQRTQQEDSAVYLCASSQPRVHGYTFGSGTRLTVV.

The chain couples TRBV7-8 to TRBJ2-7; no definite D call. The germline V and J ends were trimmed by 1 base and 4 bases, with 8 bases remaining between them. The CDR3 runs to 13 residues. Looked up from germline, CDR1 is SGHVS and CDR2 is FQNEAQ. The CDR3 DNA sequence: TGTGCCAGCAGCTTAGGCGCCTTATACGAGCAGTACTTC. This codes for CASSLGALYEQYF.

This clonotype has a handful of counts. The rearrangement joins TRBV5-1 to TRBJ1-4; D unresolved. V lost 0 bases and J 7 bases, leaving 13 bases between the germline ends. The germline CDR1 and CDR2 sequences are SGHRS and YFSETQ. The CDR3 has 15 amino acids. As DNA, the CDR3 is TGCGCCAGCAGCTTGGGGCCCCAAGGAAGTGAAAAACTGTTTTTT. Translated: CASSLGPQGSEKLFF.

This clonotype has only a few counts. CDR3 protein: CASSEHGEAFF. CDR3 DNA sequence: TGTGCCAGCAGTGAGCATGGTGAAGCTTTCTTT. This chain connects TRBV5-6 to TRBJ1-1; D not resolved. Germline V CDR1 and CDR2: SGHDT, YYEEEE. This CDR3 comprises 11 residues. Between the trimmed V and J ends, which lost 5 bases and 7 bases, there was a span of 9 bases. The variable domain in full, completed from reference TRBV5-6 and TRBJ1-1, reads DAGVTQSPTHLIKTRGQQVTLRCSPKSGHDTVSWYQQALGQGPQFIFQYYEEEERQRGNFPDRFSGHQFPNYSSELNVNALLLGDSALYLCASSEHGEAFFGQGTRLTVV.

The chain recombines TRBV7-3 with TRBJ2-2, with D maybe TRBD2 (6 bases). V was clipped by 6 bases and J by 5 bases, with 13 bases between them. Germline loops: CDR1 SGHTA, CDR2 FQGTGA. This CDR3 spans 14 amino acids. CDR3 loop: CASSKQEGTGELFF. CDR3 in DNA: TGTGCCAGCAGTAAACAGGAGGGGACCGGGGAGCTGTTTTTT.

This clonotype was seen many times. J is TRBJ2-1 and V is TRBV5-1; the match to TRBD2 covers 11 bases. CDR3 length: 16 amino acids. V lost 2 bases, J lost 3 bases, and 4 bases stayed unmatched. CDR1 SGHRS and CDR2 YFSETQ come from the germline V gene. The CDR3 sequence: CASSFTSGGHYNEQFF. The CDR3 DNA sequence: TGCGCCAGCAGCTTCACTAGCGGGGGCCACTACAATGAGCAGTTCTTC.

The J gene is TRBJ2-7, the V gene TRBV6-2 or TRBV6-3; TRBD2 matches at 10 bases. Germline-derived CDR1 and CDR2 are MNHEY and SVGEGT. V gave up 5 bases and J gave up 5 bases; unmatched junction bases: 6. CDR3 length: 14 amino acids. Written as DNA, the CDR3 is TGTGCCAGCAGTCCGAGCGGGGGGGCCGACGAGCAGTACTTC. This gives the protein CASSPSGGADEQYF.

J is TRBJ2-2 and V is TRBV20-1; 11 bases match TRBD2. The CDR3 sequence is 13 residues long. From germline, CDR1 is DFQATT and CDR2 SNEGSKA (reference sequence). Germline trimming cut 5 bases from V and 7 bases from J; bases unmatched to any gene: 3. CDR3 in DNA: TGCAGTGCTTTAGCGGGGGGGCACGGGGAGCTGTTTTTT. It codes for CSALAGGHGELFF.

This clonotype has a count of ten or more. The genes are TRBV4-1 and TRBJ2-2; TRBD1 might be the D (6 bases). CDR1 is MGHRA, CDR2 YSYEKL, per germline. V dropped 3 bases and J dropped 1 base, with 9 bases sitting between them. This CDR3 has 15 residues. CDR3 in amino acids: CASSQGAKNTGELFF. The CDR3 DNA reads TGCGCCAGCAGCCAGGGGGCTAAGAACACCGGGGAGCTGTTTTTT.

This clonotype has ten or more counts. The gene calls are TRBV4-2 and TRBJ1-1; weak D call: TRBD1 (5 bases). The CDR3 is made up of 13 amino acids. The germline V and J ends were trimmed by 1 base and 7 bases, with 10 bases remaining between them. CDR1 and CDR2 (germline): LGHNA, YNFKEQ. In DNA form, the CDR3 reads TGTGCCAGCAGCCAAGGGGACGTAGATGAAGCTTTCTTT. It translates to CASSQGDVDEAFF.

The table lists this clonotype with a few counts. The chain links TRBV27 to TRBJ1-2, with D hard to call. The germline CDR1 and CDR2 sequences are MNHEY and SMNVEV (reference sequence). This CDR3 is built from 13 residues. V was trimmed by 2 bases and J by 8 bases, leaving 12 bases between them. The CDR3 DNA sequence: TGTGCCAGCAGTTTACAGGCGTTGGGGGGCTACACCTTC. It encodes CASSLQALGGYTF.

This clonotype occurred many times. The chain couples TRBV7-2 to TRBJ2-3, with D perhaps being TRBD1 or TRBD2 (5 bases each). The germline gives CDR1 SGHTA, CDR2 FQGNSA. Trimming stripped 6 bases from V and 1 base from J, with 11 bases between. This CDR3 comprises 14 residues. The CDR3 nucleotides read TGTGCCAGCAGAAGGGACCGCCGCACAGATACGCAGTATTTT. Protein sequence: CASRRDRRTDTQYF.

This clonotype was detected ten times or more. The chain uses TRBV5-5 and TRBJ1-5; 7 bases are a match to TRBD1. Looked up from germline, CDR1 is SGHKS and CDR2 is YYEKEE (reference sequence). With 1 base clipped from V and 7 bases from J, the junction kept 8 bases outside the gene matches. The CDR3 has 15 amino acids. As DNA, the CDR3 is TGTGCCAGCAGCTTGAGGGGGAACAGGGGACAGCCCCAGCATTTT. This sequence encodes CASSLRGNRGQPQHF.

This rearrangement joins TRBV29-1 to TRBJ1-5; maybe TRBD1 (6 bases). The CDR3 loop spans 15 amino acids. Trimming removed 6 bases at V and 1 base at J, with 16 bases between. The V gene's germline CDR1 is SQVTM and CDR2 ANQGSEA. CDR3 sequence: CSVPSGAGSNQPQHF. The DNA for the CDR3 is TGCAGCGTCCCCTCAGGGGCCGGGAGCAATCAGCCCCAGCATTTT.

In its sample, this clonotype was seen a few times. In DNA form, the CDR3 reads TGTGCCAGCAGCGGTAGGGGAGGGGGCCTCGGCGGGGAGCTGTTTTTT. Translating gives CASSGRGGGLGGELFF. The chain uses TRBV7-8 and TRBJ2-2; D possibly uses TRBD1 or TRBD2 (7 bases each). The ends were cut back, 5 bases at V and 7 bases at J, with 20 bases in the middle. Germline values: CDR1 SGHVS, CDR2 FQNEAQ. This CDR3 is built from 16 residues.

This clonotype is medium-sized in the sample. The V call is TRBV5-1, the J call TRBJ2-5; perhaps TRBD2 as D (5 bases). The CDR3 is 13 residues long. Germline V gene lookup returns CDR1 SGHRS and CDR2 YFSETQ. V lost 4 bases and J lost 1, with 8 bases in between. The chain's CDR3 is CASSPGSQETQYF. As DNA, the CDR3 is TGCGCCAGCAGCCCGGGGTCCCAAGAGACCCAGTACTTC.

This clonotype has only a few counts. The rearrangement links TRBV7-2 to TRBJ2-3; D may correspond to TRBD1 or TRBD2 (5 bases each). Germline V lookup: CDR1 SGHTA, CDR2 FQGNSA. This CDR3 has 15 amino acids. V was clipped by 0 bases and J by 5 bases, with 12 bases between them. The CDR3 coding sequence is TGTGCCAGCAGCTTAGCGTGGTCTGGGGGAGATACGCAGTATTTT. It codes for CASSLAWSGGDTQYF.

This clonotype was seen repeatedly, ten times or more. The V gene is TRBV3-1, the J gene TRBJ2-2, with a weak D call TRBD2 (5 bases). The CDR3 sequence is 15 residues long. Germline values: CDR1 LGHDT, CDR2 YNNKEL (reference sequence). Trimming cost V 6 bases and J 0 bases, with 11 bases left between them. CDR3 region: CASRAPLANTGELFF. Here the CDR3 DNA reads TGTGCCAGCAGAGCGCCACTAGCGAACACCGGGGAGCTGTTTTTT.

The chain uses TRBV7-2 and TRBJ1-2, with D perhaps TRBD1 (5 bases). With 1 base removed from V and 6 bases from J, the gap between germline ends came to 30 bases. Germline V gene lookup returns CDR1 SGHTA and CDR2 FQGNSA. The CDR3 is 20 residues long. CDR3 region: CASSLDWGELVFPSRHGYTF. The CDR3 DNA is TGTGCCAGCAGCTTAGATTGGGGGGAGCTAGTTTTCCCCTCCAGGCATGGCTACACCTTC.

In this sample, this clonotype turned up a few times. J is TRBJ2-1 and V is TRBV4-3, with D uncertain. Trimming pared 0 bases from V and 8 bases from J, leaving 8 bases between. The CDR3 is made up of 13 amino acids. Germline V lookup: CDR1 LGHNA, CDR2 YSLEER. CDR3 protein: CASSQDREDEQFF. Here the CDR3 DNA reads TGCGCCAGCAGCCAAGACCGAGAGGATGAGCAGTTCTTC.

This clonotype was observed a few times. The chain uses TRBV2 and TRBJ1-2; D is undetermined. This CDR3 is 14 amino acids long. Germline V CDR1 and CDR2: SNHLY, FYNNEI. V lost 3 bases, J lost 0 bases, and 8 bases lay in between. This CDR3 is CASSEGRTNYGYTF. The CDR3 DNA follows: TGTGCCAGCAGTGAGGGCAGAACTAACTATGGCTACACCTTC.

This clonotype was recorded a few times. The genes are TRBV7-2 and TRBJ1-2; 9 nucleotides match TRBD1. Trimming cost V 1 base and J 8 bases; bases outside gene matches: 5. In germline, CDR1 is SGHTA, CDR2 FQGNSA. The CDR3 length is 14 residues. The DNA of the CDR3 is TGTGCCAGCAGCTTAGGGGACAGGGTAAAAGGCTACACCTTC. It specifies CASSLGDRVKGYTF.

This clonotype was seen ten or more times. The V gene is TRBV7-2, the J gene TRBJ2-3, with D unclear. Germline V gene lookup returns CDR1 SGHTA and CDR2 FQGNSA. V was cut by 6 bases and J by 2 bases, with 6 bases left in between. This CDR3 spans 12 amino acids. In DNA, the CDR3 is TGTGCCAGCAGGACCCCCACAGATACGCAGTATTTT. Translating it yields CASRTPTDTQYF.

The chain links TRBV5-1 to TRBJ2-5; D remains unclear. CDR1 is SGHRS, CDR2 YFSETQ, per germline. V shed 0 bases and J shed 5 bases, with 11 bases lying between them. CDR3 length: 14 amino acids. CDR3 sequence: CASSLADARETQYF. CDR3 nucleotide sequence: TGCGCCAGCAGCTTGGCCGACGCGAGGGAGACCCAGTACTTC.

The chain joins TRBV6-1 to TRBJ1-5, with a weak D call TRBD1 (5 bases). This CDR3 contains 15 residues. V lost 1 base, J lost 7 bases, and 14 bases lay in between. The germline V gene has CDR1 MNHNS and CDR2 SASEGT. The CDR3: CASSEGTGGWQPQHF. Here the CDR3 DNA reads TGTGCCAGCAGTGAAGGCACCGGGGGATGGCAGCCCCAGCATTTT.

The rearrangement joins TRBV4-1 to TRBJ2-7; TRBD1 matches at 7 bases. The CDR3 contains 14 residues. CDR1 is MGHRA, CDR2 YSYEKL, per germline. V lost 4 bases and J lost 4; bases outside the gene matches: 7. The CDR3 sequence is CASSLLGGEYEQYF. Here the CDR3 DNA reads TGCGCCAGCAGCCTCCTAGGGGGCGAGTACGAGCAGTACTTC.